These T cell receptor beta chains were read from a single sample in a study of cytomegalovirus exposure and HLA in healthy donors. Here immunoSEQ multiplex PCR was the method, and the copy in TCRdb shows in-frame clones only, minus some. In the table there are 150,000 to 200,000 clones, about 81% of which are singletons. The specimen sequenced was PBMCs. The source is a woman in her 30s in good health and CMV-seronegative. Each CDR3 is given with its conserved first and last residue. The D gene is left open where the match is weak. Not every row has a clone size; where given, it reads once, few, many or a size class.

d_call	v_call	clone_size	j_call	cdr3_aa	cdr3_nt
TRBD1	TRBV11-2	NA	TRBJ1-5	CASSSDAGTGLTGPQHF	TGTGCCAGCAGCTCCGATGCCGGGACAGGGCTAACGGGGCCCCAGCATTTT
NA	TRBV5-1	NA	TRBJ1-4	CASSFRTESEKLFF	TGCGCCAGCAGCTTTAGGACAGAGAGTGAAAAACTGTTTTTT
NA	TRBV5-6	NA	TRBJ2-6	CASSLRDSLLGANVLTF	TGTGCCAGCAGCTTGAGAGACAGTTTACTCGGGGCCAACGTCCTGACTTTC
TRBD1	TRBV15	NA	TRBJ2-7	CATLRTGSYEQYF	TGTGCCACCCTCCGGACAGGGTCCTACGAGCAGTACTTC
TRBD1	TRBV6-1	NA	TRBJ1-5	CASSGGQGLFNQPQHF	TGTGCCAGCAGTGGGGGACAGGGTCTATTCAATCAGCCCCAGCATTTT
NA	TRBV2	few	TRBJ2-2	CASSSSRELPGELFF	TGTGCCAGCAGCTCTAGCCGGGAGCTCCCCGGGGAGCTGTTTTTT
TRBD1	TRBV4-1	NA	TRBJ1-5	CASSHGQGGQPQHF	TGCGCCAGCAGCCACGGACAGGGTGGTCAGCCCCAGCATTTT
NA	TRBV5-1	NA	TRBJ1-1	CASSLPTANTEAFF	TGCGCCAGCAGCCTTCCGACAGCAAACACTGAAGCTTTCTTT
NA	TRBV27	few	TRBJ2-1	CASSFMWLRMEGTQFF	TGTGCCAGCAGTTTTATGTGGCTCAGAATGGAGGGGACGCAGTTCTTC
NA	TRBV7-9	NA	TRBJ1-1	CASSLVVRNTEAFF	TGTGCCAGCAGCTTAGTAGTGCGGAACACTGAAGCTTTCTTT
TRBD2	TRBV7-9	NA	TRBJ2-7	CASSTPTGTTYEQYF	TGTGCCAGCAGCACGCCAACCGGGACTACCTACGAGCAGTACTTC
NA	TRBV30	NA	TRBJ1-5	CAWSVAGMGTQHF	TGTGCCTGGAGTGTAGCGGGGATGGGGACCCAGCATTTT
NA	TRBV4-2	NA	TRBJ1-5	CASSQGAGSNQPQHF	TGTGCCAGCAGCCAAGGGGCGGGAAGCAATCAGCCCCAGCATTTT